Shown below are 3 T cell receptor beta chains from a single sample sequenced in a study of T cell responses to AZD1222 COVID-19 vaccine. Sequenced by immunoSEQ multiplex PCR; TCRdb stores in-frame clones only, minus some. Of some 120,000 clones listed, 90% to 95% are singletons. The input for sequencing was peripheral blood, taken on day 0 of AZD1222 vaccination. These receptors were collected from an adult in good health.

The chain carries TRBV18 and TRBJ1-1, with a weak D call TRBD1 (6 bases). From germline, CDR1 is KGHSH and CDR2 LQKENI. The germline V and J ends were trimmed by 4 bases and 1 base, with 10 bases remaining between them. This CDR3 spans 14 amino acids. The CDR3 here is CASSRGRGNTEAFF. CDR3 sequence (DNA): TGTGCCAGCTCACGGGGGCGGGGGAACACTGAAGCTTTCTTT.

This chain connects TRBV27 to TRBJ2-2, with 10 bases identical to TRBD1. The germline CDR1 and CDR2 sequences are MNHEY and SMNVEV (reference sequence). V lost 4 bases, J lost 4 bases, and 6 bases stayed unmatched. The CDR3 is 16 amino acids. CDR3 loop: CASSSTGGAGTGELFF. The CDR3 region has the DNA TGTGCCAGCAGTTCGACAGGGGGCGCGGGCACCGGGGAGCTGTTTTTT.

The J gene is TRBJ2-5, the V gene TRBV7-9; no clear D gene. V was trimmed by 2 bases and J by 4 bases, leaving 11 bases between them. The length of the CDR3 is 14 residues. Germline CDR1 is SEHNR and CDR2 is FQNEAQ (reference sequence). Here the CDR3 DNA reads TGTGCCAGCAGCTTATTTGGGTCTGGAGAGACCCAGTACTTC. Its translation: CASSLFGSGETQYF.